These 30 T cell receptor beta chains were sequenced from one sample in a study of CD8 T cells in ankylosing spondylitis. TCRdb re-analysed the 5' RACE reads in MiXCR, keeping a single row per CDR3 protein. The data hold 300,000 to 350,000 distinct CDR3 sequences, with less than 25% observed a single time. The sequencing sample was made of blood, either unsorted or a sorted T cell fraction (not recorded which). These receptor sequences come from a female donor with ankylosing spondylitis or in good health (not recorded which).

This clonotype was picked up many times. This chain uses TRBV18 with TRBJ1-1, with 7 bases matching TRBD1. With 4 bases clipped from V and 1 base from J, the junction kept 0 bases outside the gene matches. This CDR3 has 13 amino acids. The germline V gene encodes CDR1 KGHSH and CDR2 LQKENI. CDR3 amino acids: CASSQGANTEAFF. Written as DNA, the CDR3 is TGTGCCAGCTCACAGGGGGCGAACACTGAAGCTTTCTTT.

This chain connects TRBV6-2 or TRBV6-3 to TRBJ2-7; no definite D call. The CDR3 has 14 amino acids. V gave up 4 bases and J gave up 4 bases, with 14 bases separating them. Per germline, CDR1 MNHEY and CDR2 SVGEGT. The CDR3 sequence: CASSSAARSYEQYF. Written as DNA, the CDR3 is TGTGCCAGCAGTTCCGCAGCTAGGAGTTACGAGCAGTACTTC.

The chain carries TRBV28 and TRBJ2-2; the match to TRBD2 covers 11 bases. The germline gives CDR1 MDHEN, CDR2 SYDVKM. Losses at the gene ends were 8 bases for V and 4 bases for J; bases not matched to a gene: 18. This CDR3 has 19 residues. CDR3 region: CASPRGTSGHHVTTGELFF. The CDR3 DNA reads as TGTGCCAGCCCCAGGGGGACTAGCGGCCACCACGTTACCACCGGGGAGCTGTTTTTT.

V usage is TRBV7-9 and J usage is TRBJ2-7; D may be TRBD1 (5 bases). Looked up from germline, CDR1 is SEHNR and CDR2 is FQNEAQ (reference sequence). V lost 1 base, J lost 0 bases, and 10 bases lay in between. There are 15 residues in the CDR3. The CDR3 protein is CASSLGQIFSYEQYF. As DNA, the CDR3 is TGTGCCAGCAGCTTAGGACAGATTTTCTCCTACGAGCAGTACTTC.

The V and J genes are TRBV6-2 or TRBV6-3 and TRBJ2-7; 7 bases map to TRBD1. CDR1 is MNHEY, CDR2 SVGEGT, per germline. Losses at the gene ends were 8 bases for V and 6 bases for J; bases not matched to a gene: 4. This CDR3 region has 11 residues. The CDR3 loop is CASEGGLEQYF. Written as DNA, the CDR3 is TGTGCCAGCGAAGGGGGCCTCGAGCAGTACTTC.

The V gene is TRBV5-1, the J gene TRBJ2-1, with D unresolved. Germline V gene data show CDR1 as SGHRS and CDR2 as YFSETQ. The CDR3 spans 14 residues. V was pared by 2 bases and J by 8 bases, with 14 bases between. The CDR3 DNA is TGCGCCAGCAGCTTCCGGTTTGCCTTGGATGAGCAGTTCTTC. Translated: CASSFRFALDEQFF.

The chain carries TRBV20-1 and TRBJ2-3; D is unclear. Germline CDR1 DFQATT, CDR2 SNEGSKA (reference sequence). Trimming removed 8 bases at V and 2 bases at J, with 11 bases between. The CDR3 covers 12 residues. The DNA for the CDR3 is TGCAGTATCGTTGACTTCACAGATACGCAGTATTTT. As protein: CSIVDFTDTQYF.

The DNA for the CDR3 is TGTGCCAGCAGTTACTCTCCGGCGGGGGTAGGAACAGATACGCAGTATTTT. Protein product: CASSYSPAGVGTDTQYF. The chain has TRBV6-2 or TRBV6-3 and TRBJ2-3, with 7 bases identical to TRBD2. The junction had 9 bases not matched to a gene; V was cut back by 0 bases and J by 3 bases. CDR3 size: 17 residues. Germline loops: CDR1 MNHEY, CDR2 SVGEGT.

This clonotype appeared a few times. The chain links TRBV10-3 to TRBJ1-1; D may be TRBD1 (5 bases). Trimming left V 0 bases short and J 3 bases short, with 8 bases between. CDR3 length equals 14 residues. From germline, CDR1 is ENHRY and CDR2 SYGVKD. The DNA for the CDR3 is TGTGCCATCAGTGAGTCGAGGGGCGACACTGAAGCTTTCTTT. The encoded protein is CAISESRGDTEAFF.

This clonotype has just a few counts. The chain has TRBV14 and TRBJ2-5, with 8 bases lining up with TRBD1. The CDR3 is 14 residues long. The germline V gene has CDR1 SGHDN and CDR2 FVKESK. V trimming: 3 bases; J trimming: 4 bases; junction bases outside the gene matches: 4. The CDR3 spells CASSHRGRRETQYF. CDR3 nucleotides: TGTGCCAGCAGCCACAGGGGGCGCCGAGAGACCCAGTACTTC.

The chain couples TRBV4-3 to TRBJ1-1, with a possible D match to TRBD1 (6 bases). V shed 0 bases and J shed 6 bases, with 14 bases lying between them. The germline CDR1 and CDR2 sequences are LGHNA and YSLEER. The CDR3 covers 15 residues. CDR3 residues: CASSQETGIFAEAFF. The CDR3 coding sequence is TGCGCCAGCAGCCAAGAAACAGGGATTTTTGCTGAAGCTTTCTTT.

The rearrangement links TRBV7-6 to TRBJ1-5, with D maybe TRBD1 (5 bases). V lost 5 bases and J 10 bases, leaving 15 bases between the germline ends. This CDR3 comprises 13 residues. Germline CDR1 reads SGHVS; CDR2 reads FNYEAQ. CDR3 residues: CASSIVQEGPQHF. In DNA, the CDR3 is TGTGCCAGCAGCATCGTACAGGAAGGTCCCCAGCATTTT.

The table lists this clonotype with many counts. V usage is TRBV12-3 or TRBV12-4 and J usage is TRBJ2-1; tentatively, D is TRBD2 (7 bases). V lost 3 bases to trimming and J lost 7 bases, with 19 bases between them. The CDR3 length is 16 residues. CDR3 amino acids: CASSFRGASGLNEQFF. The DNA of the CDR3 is TGTGCCAGCAGTTTTAGGGGGGCTAGCGGCCTTAATGAGCAGTTCTTC.

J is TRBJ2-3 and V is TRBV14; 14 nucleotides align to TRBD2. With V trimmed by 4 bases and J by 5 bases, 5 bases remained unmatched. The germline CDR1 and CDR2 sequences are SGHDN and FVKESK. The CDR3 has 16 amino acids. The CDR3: CASSRGLAGVVDTQYF. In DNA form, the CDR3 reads TGTGCCAGCAGCCGGGGACTAGCGGGAGTGGTAGATACGCAGTATTTT.

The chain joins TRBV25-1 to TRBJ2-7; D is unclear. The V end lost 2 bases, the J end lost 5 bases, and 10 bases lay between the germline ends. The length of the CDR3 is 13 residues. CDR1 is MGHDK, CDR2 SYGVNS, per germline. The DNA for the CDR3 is TGTGCCAGCAGTGAAATGGGAAAGAACGAGCAGTACTTC. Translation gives CASSEMGKNEQYF.

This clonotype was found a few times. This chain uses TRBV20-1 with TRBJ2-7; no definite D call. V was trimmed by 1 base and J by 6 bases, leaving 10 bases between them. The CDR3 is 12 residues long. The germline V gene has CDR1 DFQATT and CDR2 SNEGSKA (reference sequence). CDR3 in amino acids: CSARVIHSEQYF. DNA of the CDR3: TGCAGTGCTAGAGTCATACATAGCGAGCAGTACTTC.

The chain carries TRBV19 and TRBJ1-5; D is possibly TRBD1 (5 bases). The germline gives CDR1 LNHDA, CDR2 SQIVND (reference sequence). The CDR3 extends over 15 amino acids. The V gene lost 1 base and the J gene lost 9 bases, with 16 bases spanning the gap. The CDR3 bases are TGTGCCAGTAGTATAGGGGCAGGGCCTTCTCGGCCCCAGCATTTT. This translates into CASSIGAGPSRPQHF.

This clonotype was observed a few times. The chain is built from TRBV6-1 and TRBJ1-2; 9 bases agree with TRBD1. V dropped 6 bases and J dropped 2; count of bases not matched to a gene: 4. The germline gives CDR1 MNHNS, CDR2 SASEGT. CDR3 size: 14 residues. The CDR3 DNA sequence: TGTGCCAGCAGGTCCGACAGGGGGAACTATGGCTACACCTTC. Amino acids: CASRSDRGNYGYTF.

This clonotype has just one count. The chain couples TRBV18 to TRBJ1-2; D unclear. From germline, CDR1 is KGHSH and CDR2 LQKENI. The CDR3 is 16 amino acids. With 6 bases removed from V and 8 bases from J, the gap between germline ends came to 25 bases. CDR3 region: CASSTIEVPIRGGYTF. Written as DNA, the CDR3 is TGTGCCAGCTCTACCATTGAAGTCCCGATACGAGGGGGCTACACCTTC. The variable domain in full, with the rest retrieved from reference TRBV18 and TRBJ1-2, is NAGVMQNPRHLVRRRGQEARLRCSPMKGHSHVYWYRQLPEEGLKFMVYLQKENIIDESGMPKERFSAEFPKEGPSILRIQQVVRGDSAAYFCASSTIEVPIRGGYTFGSGTRLTVV.

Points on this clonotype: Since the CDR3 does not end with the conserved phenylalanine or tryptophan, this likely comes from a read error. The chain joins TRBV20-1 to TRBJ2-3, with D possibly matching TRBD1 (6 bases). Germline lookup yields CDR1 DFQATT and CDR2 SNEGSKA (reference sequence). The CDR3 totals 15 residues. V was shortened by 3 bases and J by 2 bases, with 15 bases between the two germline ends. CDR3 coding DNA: TGCAGTGCTAGCAGCCAGGGGATATACACAGATACGCAGTATCTT. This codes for CSASSQGIYTDTQYL.

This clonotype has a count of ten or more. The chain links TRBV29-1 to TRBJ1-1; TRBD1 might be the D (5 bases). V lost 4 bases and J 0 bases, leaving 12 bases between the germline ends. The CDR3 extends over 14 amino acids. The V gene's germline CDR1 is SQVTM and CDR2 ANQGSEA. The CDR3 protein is CSVGLGTVNTEAFF. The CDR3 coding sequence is TGCAGCGTTGGGCTCGGGACGGTGAACACTGAAGCTTTCTTT. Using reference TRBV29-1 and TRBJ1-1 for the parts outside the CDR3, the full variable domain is SAVISQKPSRDICQRGTSLTIQCQVDSQVTMMFWYRQQPGQSLTLIATANQGSEATYESGFVIDKFPISRPNLTFSTLTVSNMSPEDSSIYLCSVGLGTVNTEAFFGQGTRLTVV.

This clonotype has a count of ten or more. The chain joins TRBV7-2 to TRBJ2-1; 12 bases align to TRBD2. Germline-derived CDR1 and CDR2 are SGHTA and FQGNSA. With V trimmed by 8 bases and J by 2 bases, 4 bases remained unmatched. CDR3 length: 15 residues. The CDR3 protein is CASSLAGGTYNEQFF. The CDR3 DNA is TGTGCCAGCTCCCTAGCGGGAGGGACCTACAATGAGCAGTTCTTC. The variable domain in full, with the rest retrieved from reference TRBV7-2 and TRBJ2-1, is GAGVSQSPSNKVTEKGKDVELRCDPISGHTALYWYRQSLGQGLEFLIYFQGNSAPDKSGLPSDRFSAERTGGSVSTLTIQRTQQEDSAVYLCASSLAGGTYNEQFFGPGTRLTVL.

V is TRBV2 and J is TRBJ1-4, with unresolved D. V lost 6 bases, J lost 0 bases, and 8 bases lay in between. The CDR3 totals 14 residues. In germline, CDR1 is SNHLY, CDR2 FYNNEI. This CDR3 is CASRSGPTNEKLFF. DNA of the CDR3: TGTGCCAGCAGATCAGGTCCAACTAATGAAAAACTGTTTTTT.

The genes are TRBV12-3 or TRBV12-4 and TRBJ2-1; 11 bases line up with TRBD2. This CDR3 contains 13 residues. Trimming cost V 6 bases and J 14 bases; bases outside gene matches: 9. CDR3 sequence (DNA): TGTGCCAGCAGAGTAGCGGGAGGGCCAAATGAGTTCTTC. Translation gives CASRVAGGPNEFF.

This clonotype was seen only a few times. CDR3 coding DNA: TGTGCCAGCTCACGAGAAACTAGCGGGACCGCCTACAATGAGCAGTTCTTC. It yields the protein CASSRETSGTAYNEQFF. The genes are TRBV18 and TRBJ2-1, with 10 bases fitting TRBD2. Trimming at V came to 4 bases and at J to 2 bases, leaving 8 bases not matched to a gene. Germline values: CDR1 KGHSH, CDR2 LQKENI. The CDR3 is made up of 17 amino acids.

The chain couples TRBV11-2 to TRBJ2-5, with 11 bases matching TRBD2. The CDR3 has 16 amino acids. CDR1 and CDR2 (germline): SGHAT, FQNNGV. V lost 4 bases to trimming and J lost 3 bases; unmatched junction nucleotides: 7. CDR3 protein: CASSSLTSGIKETQYF. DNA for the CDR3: TGTGCCAGCAGCTCCTTGACTAGCGGGATTAAAGAGACCCAGTACTTC.

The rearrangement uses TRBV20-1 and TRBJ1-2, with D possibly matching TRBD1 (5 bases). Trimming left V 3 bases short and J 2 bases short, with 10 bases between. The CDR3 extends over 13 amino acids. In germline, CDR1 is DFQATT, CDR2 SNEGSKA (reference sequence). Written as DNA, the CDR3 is TGCAGTGCTAGCGAAGGGGCAAACTATGGCTACACCTTC. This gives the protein CSASEGANYGYTF.

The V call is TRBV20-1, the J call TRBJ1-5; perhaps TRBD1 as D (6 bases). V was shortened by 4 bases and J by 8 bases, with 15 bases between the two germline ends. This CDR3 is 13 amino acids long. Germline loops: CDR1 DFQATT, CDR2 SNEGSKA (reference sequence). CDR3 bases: TGCAGTGCTAATTTCGGGGGGCGAGAGCCCCAGCATTTT. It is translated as CSANFGGREPQHF.

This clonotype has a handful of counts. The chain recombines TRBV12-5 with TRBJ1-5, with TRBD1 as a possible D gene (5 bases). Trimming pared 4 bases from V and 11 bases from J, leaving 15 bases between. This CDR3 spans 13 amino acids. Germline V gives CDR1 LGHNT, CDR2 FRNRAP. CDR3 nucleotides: TGTGCTAGTGGTTGGGCGACCTCGGGGGCCCAGCATTTT. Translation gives CASGWATSGAQHF. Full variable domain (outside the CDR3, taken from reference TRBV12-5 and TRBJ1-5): DARVTQTPRHKVTEMGQEVTMRCQPILGHNTVFWYRQTMMQGLELLAYFRNRAPLDDSGMPKDRFSAEMPDATLATLKIQPSEPRDSAVYFCASGWATSGAQHFGDGTRLSIL.

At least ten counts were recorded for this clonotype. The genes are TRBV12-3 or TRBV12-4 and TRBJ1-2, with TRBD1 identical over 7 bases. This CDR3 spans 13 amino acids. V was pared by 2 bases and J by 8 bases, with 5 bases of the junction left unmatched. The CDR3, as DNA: TGTGCCAGCAGTTTAAAGGGGGCGCGGGGCTACACCTTC. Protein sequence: CASSLKGARGYTF.